This TCR beta chain was sequenced in a study of early stage breast cancer tumors. About the study: Each sample averaged approximately 10-fold read coverage.

Using immunoSEQ multiplex PCR, the repertoire was profiled, and TCRdb retains in-frame clones only, with some absent. The sample yields 25,000 to 30,000 clones, just under 85% seen once. The V gene end was trimmed by 0 bases and the J gene end by 4 bases; junction bases not matched to a gene: 4. Germline loops: CDR1 LGHNA, CDR2 YNFKEQ. The CDR3 sequence is 15 residues long. V and J are TRBV4-2 and TRBJ2-3; 7 bases map to TRBD2. Source material: blood. This TCR derives from a person aged 45-60 years with breast cancer. The CDR3 loop reads CASSQDGLVADTQYF. The CDR3 nucleotides read TGTGCCAGCAGCCAAGACGGACTAGTGGCAGATACGCAGTATTTT.